The entry below describes one T cell receptor beta chain. The data are from a study of blood T cell repertoires in COVID-19. The method was immunoSEQ multiplex PCR; TCRdb's version includes in-frame clones alone and lacks a portion of them. The table lists 25,000 to 30,000 clones, 85% to 90% of them singletons. V shed 0 bases, J shed 9 bases, and the junction held 5 bases outside the gene matches. Germline V gives CDR1 SGHKS, CDR2 YYEKEE (reference sequence). CDR3 length: 15 residues. This clonotype was sampled from a human donor in a cohort sampled during active COVID-19. Sequencing was carried out using peripheral blood. The chain combines TRBV5-5 with TRBJ2-1; 11 nucleotides match TRBD2. The CDR3 is CASSLVLAGGREQFF. CDR3 DNA sequence: TGTGCCAGCAGCTTGGTTTTAGCGGGGGGGCGTGAGCAGTTCTTC.